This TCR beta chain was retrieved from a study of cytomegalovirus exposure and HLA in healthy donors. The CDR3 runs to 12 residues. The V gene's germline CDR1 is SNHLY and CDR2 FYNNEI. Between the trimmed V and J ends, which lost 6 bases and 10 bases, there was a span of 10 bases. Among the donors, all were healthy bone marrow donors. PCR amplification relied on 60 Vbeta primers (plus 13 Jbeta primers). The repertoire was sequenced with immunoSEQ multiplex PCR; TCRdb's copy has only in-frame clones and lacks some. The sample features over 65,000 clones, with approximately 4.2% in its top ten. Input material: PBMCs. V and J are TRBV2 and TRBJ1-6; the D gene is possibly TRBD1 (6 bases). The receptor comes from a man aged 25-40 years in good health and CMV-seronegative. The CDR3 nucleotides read TGTGCCAGCAGCCCGGACAGCTCACCCCTCCACTTT. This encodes CASSPDSSPLHF.